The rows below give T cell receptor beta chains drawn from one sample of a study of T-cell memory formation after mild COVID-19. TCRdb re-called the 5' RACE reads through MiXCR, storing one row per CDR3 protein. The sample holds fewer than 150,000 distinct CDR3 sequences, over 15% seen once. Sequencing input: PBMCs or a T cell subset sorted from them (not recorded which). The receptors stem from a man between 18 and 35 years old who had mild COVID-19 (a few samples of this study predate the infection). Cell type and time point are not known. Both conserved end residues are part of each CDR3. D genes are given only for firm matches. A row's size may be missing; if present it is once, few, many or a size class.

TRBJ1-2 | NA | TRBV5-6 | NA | TGTGCCAGCAGCCTGGTCATGGGGATAGGCTACACCTTC | CASSLVMGIGYTF
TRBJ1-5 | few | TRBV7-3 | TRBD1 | TGTGCCAGCAGCCAGGGGGCTTACCAGCCCCAGCATTTT | CASSQGAYQPQHF
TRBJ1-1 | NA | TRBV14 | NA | TGTGCCAGCAGCCAAGAGAGGGGTATCGGCGCTTTCTTT | CASSQERGIGAFF
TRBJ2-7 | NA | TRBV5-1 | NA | TGCGCCAGCAGCTTGGACGGTCAGACCGAGCAGTACTTC | CASSLDGQTEQYF
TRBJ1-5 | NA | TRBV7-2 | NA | TGTGCCAGCAGCTTAATGAATCAGCCCCAGCATTTT | CASSLMNQPQHF
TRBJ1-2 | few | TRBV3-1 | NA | TGTGCCAGCAGCCCCGAGGCGTGGGGAGGTGGCTATGGCTACACCTTC | CASSPEAWGGGYGYTF
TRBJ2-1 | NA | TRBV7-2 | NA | TGTGCCAGCAGCTTAGCAAGTCCAGCGTATCAGCAGTTCTTC | CASSLASPAYQQFF
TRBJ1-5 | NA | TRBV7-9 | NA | TGTGCCAGCAGCTGGATGGGGAGCAATCAGCCCCAGCATTTT | CASSWMGSNQPQHF
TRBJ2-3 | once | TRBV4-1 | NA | TGCGCCAGCAGCCAACCTAACGGGGATACGCAGTATTTT | CASSQPNGDTQYF
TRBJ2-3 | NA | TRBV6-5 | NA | TGTGCCAGCAGTTACTCCCTGCCAGGAGATACGCAGTATTTT | CASSYSLPGDTQYF
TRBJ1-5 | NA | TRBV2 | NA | TGTGCCAGCAGTGAAATCGGGCGTCAACAGCCCCAGCATTTT | CASSEIGRQQPQHF
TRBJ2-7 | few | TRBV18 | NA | TGTGCCAGCTCACCACCGGGGTACGAGCAGTACTTC | CASSPPGYEQYF
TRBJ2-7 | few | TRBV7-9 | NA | TGTGCCAGCAGCTTAGCATCAGGGAACGAGCAGTACTTC | CASSLASGNEQYF
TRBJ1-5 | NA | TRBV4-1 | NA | TGCGCCAGCAGCCAAGATCGAGGCAGGGATCAGCCCCAGCATTTT | CASSQDRGRDQPQHF
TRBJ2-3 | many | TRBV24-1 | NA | TGTGCCACCGGGTCCAACAGAGGAAACACAGATACGCAGTATTTT | CATGSNRGNTDTQYF
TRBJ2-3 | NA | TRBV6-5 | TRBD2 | TGTGCCAGCAGTTCACGACTAGCGGGGTCGGATACGCAGTATTTT | CASSSRLAGSDTQYF
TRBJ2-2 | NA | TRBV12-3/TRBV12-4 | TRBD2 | TGTGCCAGCAGTCCTCGATCGGGAGGGAACACCGGGGAGCTGTTTTTT | CASSPRSGGNTGELFF
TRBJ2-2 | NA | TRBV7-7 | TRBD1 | TGTGCCAGCAGCCCGGACAGGGGAGAGGCCGGGGAGCTGTTTTTT | CASSPDRGEAGELFF
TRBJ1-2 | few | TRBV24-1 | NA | TGTGCCACCAGTGAAACAAATAACTATGGCTACACCTTC | CATSETNNYGYTF
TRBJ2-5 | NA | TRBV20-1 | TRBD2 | TGCAGTGCTAGAGATCCCAGCGGGGGTGGAGAGACCCAGTACTTC | CSARDPSGGGETQYF
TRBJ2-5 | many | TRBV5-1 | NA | TGCGCCAGCAGCTTAGGGGGACACTTCCAAGAGACCCAGTACTTC | CASSLGGHFQETQYF
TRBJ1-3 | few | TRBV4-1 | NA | TGCGCCAGCAGCCAAGAGGGTTACTCTGGAAACACCATATATTTT | CASSQEGYSGNTIYF
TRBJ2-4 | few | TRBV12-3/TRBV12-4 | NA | TGTGCCAGCAGCCCTCCCGGAGCTCGGGTAGCCAAAAACATTCAGTACTTC | CASSPPGARVAKNIQYF
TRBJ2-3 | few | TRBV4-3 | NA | TGCGCCAGCAGCCAAGGAGATACGCAGTATTTT | CASSQGDTQYF
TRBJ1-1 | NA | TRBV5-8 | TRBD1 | TGTGCCAGCAGACCCCGACAGGGTGGAACTGAAGCTTTCTTT | CASRPRQGGTEAFF
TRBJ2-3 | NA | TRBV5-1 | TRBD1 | TGCGCCAGCAGCGCCGCCGGGACAGGGGCGGCAGATACGCAGTATTTT | CASSAAGTGAADTQYF
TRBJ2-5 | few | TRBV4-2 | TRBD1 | TGTGCCAGCACCACCGGTAGGGGGCTGGGAGAGACCCAGTACTTC | CASTTGRGLGETQYF
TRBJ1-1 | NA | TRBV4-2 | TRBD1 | TGTGCCAGCAGCCAAATGGGACAGGGGAACACTGAAGCTTTCTTT | CASSQMGQGNTEAFF
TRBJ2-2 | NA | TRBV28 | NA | TGTGCCAGCAGTTTTGGGGGCTCCCGGACCGGGGAGCTGTTTTTT | CASSFGGSRTGELFF
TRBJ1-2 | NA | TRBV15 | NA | TGTGCCACCAGCAGAGTGGCGACGGGGTATGGCTACACCTTC | CATSRVATGYGYTF
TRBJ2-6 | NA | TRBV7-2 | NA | TGTGCCAGCATCTACACCGTCGGGGCCAACGTCCTGACTTTC | CASIYTVGANVLTF
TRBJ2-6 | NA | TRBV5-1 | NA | TGCGCCAGCAGCTCAGTGTCCCTGGGGGCGGCTGGGGCCAACGTCCTGACTTTC | CASSSVSLGAAGANVLTF
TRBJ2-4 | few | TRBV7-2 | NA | TGTGCCAGCAGCTTGGGAGAGGGGAACATTCAGTACTTC | CASSLGEGNIQYF
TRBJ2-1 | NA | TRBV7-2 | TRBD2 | TGTGCCAGCAGCCGAAGCGGGGCCTACAATGAGCAGTTCTTC | CASSRSGAYNEQFF
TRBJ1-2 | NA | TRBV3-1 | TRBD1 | TGTGCCAGCGGACAGGGCTTTGGCTACACCTTC | CASGQGFGYTF
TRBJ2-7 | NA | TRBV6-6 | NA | TGTGCCAGCAGTTACTCGGCAGGGGGGCCCTACGAGCAGTACTTC | CASSYSAGGPYEQYF
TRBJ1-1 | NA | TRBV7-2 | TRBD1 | TGTGCCAGCAGCTTCGACAGGGGGTTTGAAGCTTTCTTT | CASSFDRGFEAFF
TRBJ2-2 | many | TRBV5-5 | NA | TGTGCCAGCAGCCTGACGGGGAACACCGGGGAGCTGTTTTTT | CASSLTGNTGELFF
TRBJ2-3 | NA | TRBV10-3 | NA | TGTGCCATCAGTGAGTCGAACACAGATACGCAGTATTTT | CAISESNTDTQYF
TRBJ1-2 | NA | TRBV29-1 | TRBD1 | TGCAGCGTCGATCTAATAACAGGGGACGGCTACACCTTC | CSVDLITGDGYTF
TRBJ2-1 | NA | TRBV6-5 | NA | TGTGCCAGCAGTTACTCCCCGGACCGTAGCGATGAGCAGTTCTTC | CASSYSPDRSDEQFF
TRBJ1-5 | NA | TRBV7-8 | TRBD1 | TGTGCCAGCAGTGAGGGACAGGGTTATAGCAATCAGCCCCAGCATTTT | CASSEGQGYSNQPQHF
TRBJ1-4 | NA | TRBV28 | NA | TGTGCCAGCAGCCCCTCCCGGGGGGGTGGTGAAAAACTGTTTTTT | CASSPSRGGGEKLFF
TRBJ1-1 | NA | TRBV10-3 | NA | TGTGCCATCAGTGATCACGAGAACACTGAAGCTTTCTTT | CAISDHENTEAFF
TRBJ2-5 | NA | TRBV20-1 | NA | TGCAGTGCTAGAGATCTGAAGGGCCAAGAGACCCAGTACTTC | CSARDLKGQETQYF
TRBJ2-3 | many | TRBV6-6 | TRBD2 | TGTGCCAGCAGTGACTCAACTAGCGGGGGGGCTGATACGCAGTATTTT | CASSDSTSGGADTQYF
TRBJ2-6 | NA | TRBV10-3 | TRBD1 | TGTGCCACTCATCCAACGGGACAGGGGGACTCTGGGGCCAACGTCCTGACTTTC | CATHPTGQGDSGANVLTF
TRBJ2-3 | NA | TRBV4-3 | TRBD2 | TGCGCCAGCAGCCAAGAGCGGGGGTCGATAGATACGCAGTATTTT | CASSQERGSIDTQYF
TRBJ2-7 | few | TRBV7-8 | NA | TGTGCCAGCAGCTTCTCCGGCAGTGCCAGTGAGCAGTACTTC | CASSFSGSASEQYF
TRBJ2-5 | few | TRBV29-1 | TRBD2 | TGCAGCGTCGGAAAGCGGGGGCCCTCGGAGACCCAGTACTTC | CSVGKRGPSETQYF
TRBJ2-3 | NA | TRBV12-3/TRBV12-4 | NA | TGTGCCAGCAGTCCGAGGGAGGCCACAGATACGCAGTATTTT | CASSPREATDTQYF
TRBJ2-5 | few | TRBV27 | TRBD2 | TGTGCCAGCAGTCCGGGGGCGGGGGGAAACGGAGAGACCCAGTACTTC | CASSPGAGGNGETQYF
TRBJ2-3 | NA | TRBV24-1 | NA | TGTGCCACCAGTGACTCCCGCACAGATACGCAGTATTTT | CATSDSRTDTQYF